The present T cell receptor beta chain was sequenced within a study of blood T cell repertoires in COVID-19. Study context: The analysed material was cDNA or gDNA that came from T cells, B-cell-depleted T cells, or PBMCs.

Original processing notes: Using reference gene primer amplification, nucleated cell counts were estimated. Here immunoSEQ multiplex PCR was the method, and the copy in TCRdb shows in-frame clones only, minus some. The D gene and trimming were derived from the DNA, and the V and J assignments and clone size from that table. The profile shows 20,000 to 25,000 clones, over 80% of them singletons. Only one count was recorded for this clone. Germline-derived CDR1 and CDR2 are ENHRY and SYGVKD. The CDR3 sequence is 13 residues long. The V segment lost 6 bases and the J segment 5 bases; nucleotides outside the gene matches: 6.

The chain uses TRBV10-3 and TRBJ1-1; 7 bases match TRBD1. Source material: peripheral blood. The receptor comes from a man aged 80 or over with active or convalescent COVID-19. CDR3 amino acids: CAIRWTGGTEAFF. Written as DNA, the CDR3 is TGTGCCATCAGGTGGACAGGAGGGACTGAAGCTTTCTTT.